A selection of T cell receptor beta chains follows, all from one sample in a study of OX40 agonist ivuxolimab in advanced cancers. Assay: immunoSEQ multiplex PCR; the TCRdb copy retains only in-frame clones and omits some. The sample contains 60,000 to 75,000 clones, 84% of which appear only once. The sequenced sample was CD4+ or CD8+ T cells sorted from blood, obtained in a trial of the OX40 agonist ivuxolimab. Receptors were obtained from an adult with an advanced solid tumor such as melanoma, head and neck, liver or kidney cancer. The conserved cysteine and the conserved F or W are not part of the CDR3 here.

j_call,v_call,cdr3_aa
TRBJ1-1,TRBV7-9,ASSLRGQGALNTEAF
TRBJ2-1,TRBV4-3,ASSQRTGGSYNEQF
TRBJ1-5,TRBV19,ASSIRTGPYSNQPQH
TRBJ2-7,TRBV5-1,ASSLNSGLSSYEQY
TRBJ1-1,TRBV7-2,ASSSGTGGAEAF
TRBJ1-2,TRBV2,ASSVQIHNYGYT
TRBJ1-1,TRBV28,ASSSLGRGSTEAF
TRBJ2-5,TRBV5-1,ASSLDGRQGETQY
TRBJ2-5,TRBV12-5,ASGVGGGIETQY
TRBJ2-2,TRBV6-1,ASIPSGITGELF
TRBJ1-1,TRBV6-6,ASSYGVGRGNTEAF
TRBJ2-1,TRBV25-1,ASSQRRDGKKWEF
TRBJ2-7,TRBV14,ASSLSLYEQY
TRBJ2-7,TRBV7-9,ASSSGVASYEQY
TRBJ1-5,TRBV2,ASSPPNQPQH
TRBJ2-7,TRBV6-5,ASSYSEGLYEQY
TRBJ1-1,TRBV28,ASSLWTGATEAF
TRBJ2-1,TRBV12-5,ASGAPSGSSYNEQF
TRBJ2-3,TRBV7-9,ASSLVASGARGTQY
TRBJ1-3,TRBV30,AWSAGPLGNTIY
TRBJ1-5,TRBV5-5,ASSRTGDPTQPQH
TRBJ1-3,TRBV13,ASSFSTGAGNTIY
TRBJ2-7,TRBV7-3,ASSSWTVYEQY
TRBJ1-2,TRBV6-4,ASSDSSVKAVSYT
TRBJ2-3,TRBV4-2,ASSQGQGAVDTQY
TRBJ2-2,TRBV5-1,ASSLTSLTGELF
TRBJ2-7,TRBV7-2,ASGLAGGPYEQY
TRBJ1-1,TRBV19,ASSIALRLMNTEAF
TRBJ2-5,TRBV4-1,ASSQDQGPGSSETQY
TRBJ1-2,TRBV7-8,AGSLGQGRGYT
TRBJ2-1,TRBV7-3,ASSRDSRPPINEQF
TRBJ2-1,TRBV5-4,ASSLTGESYNEQF
TRBJ2-7,TRBV7-2,ASSARLSHISYEQY
TRBJ2-1,TRBV7-2,ASSSLTSAYNEQF
TRBJ1-1,TRBV5-6,ASSWRTEAF
TRBJ2-1,TRBV4-1,ASSQENWREPRRNEQF
TRBJ1-5,TRBV5-4,ASSLDGDQPQH
TRBJ1-1,TRBV7-9,ASSLGAGAF
TRBJ2-7,TRBV18,ASSLQGAYEQY
TRBJ2-5,TRBV5-1,ASSLAGGSEETQY
TRBJ2-4,TRBV6-1,ASSDPTPNIQY